A selection of T cell receptor beta chains follows, all from one sample in a study of graft-versus-host responses after intestinal transplantation. Produced via immunoSEQ multiplex PCR; TCRdb's table is partial and in-frame only. The sample shows tens of thousands of clones, about 90% of them seen only once. Material: PBMCs, obtained about 330 days after intestinal transplant. Receptors originate from a human patient who received an intestinal transplant, so some T cells may come from the graft donor. The CDR3 runs from the conserved cysteine through the conserved F or W. Fields, in order: clone size, D gene, J gene, V gene, CDR3 DNA, CDR3 protein. D genes are given only for firm matches. Clone size is shown for a subset of rows, as once, few, many or a class of expanded clone.

>-|TRBD2|TRBJ2-1|TRBV15
TGTGCCACCAGCCGAAGGAACGGGGGGTCCTACAATGAGCAGTTCTTC
CATSRRNGGSYNEQFF
>few|TRBD1|TRBJ1-1|TRBV6-1
TGTGCCAGCAGTGAAGCGACAGGGGGCGATACTGAAGCTTTCTTT
CASSEATGGDTEAFF
>-|-|TRBJ1-3|TRBV15
TGTGCCACCAGCATAGGCGGAAACACCATATATTTT
CATSIGGNTIYF
>-|-|TRBJ2-7|TRBV21-1
TGTGCCAGCACCCCATCGGGGTGGGAAACCTACGAGCAGTACTTC
CASTPSGWETYEQYF
>-|TRBD1|TRBJ2-1|TRBV2
TGTGCCAGCAGTGGCCGACAGGGGAGGCCGGCCCCGAACTCCTACAATGAGCAGTTCTTC
CASSGRQGRPAPNSYNEQFF
>-|TRBD1|TRBJ1-6|TRBV19
TGTGCCAGTCCTATCCGGATGGACAGGGAGAAGGGTAATTCACCCCTCCACTTT
CASPIRMDREKGNSPLHF
>-|-|TRBJ1-1|TRBV7-8
TGTGCCAGCCTTCCTCGCCTGAACACTGAAGCTTTCTTT
CASLPRLNTEAFF
>-|TRBD1|TRBJ1-5|TRBV6-1
TGTGCCAGCAGTGGATCCTTGGCAGGGGGTCAGCCCCAGCATTTT
CASSGSLAGGQPQHF
>-|-|TRBJ1-2|TRBV19
TGTGCCAGTAGTATTCGGGGTAAGGGGCGCGCGGGTGGCTACACCTTC
CASSIRGKGRAGGYTF
>-|TRBD1|TRBJ1-2|TRBV25-1
TGTGCCAGCAGTGGGGGACAGGGAGGAGGCTACACCTTC
CASSGGQGGGYTF
>-|TRBD2|TRBJ2-3|TRBV2
TGTGCCAGCAGTTTCCCCAGGGGCGGGGGGGCCTCTAGCACAGATACGCAGTATTTT
CASSFPRGGGASSTDTQYF
>-|TRBD2|TRBJ2-7|TRBV12-5
TGTGCTAGTGGTTCCCTCGGGGGGGGGACCCTCTCCTACGAGCAGTACTTC
CASGSLGGGTLSYEQYF
>once|-|TRBJ2-5|TRBV15
TGTGCCACCAGCCTCCCGGGGTTGGATTTTGAGACCCAGTACTTC
CATSLPGLDFETQYF
>-|-|TRBJ2-4|TRBV23-1
TGCGCCAGCAGTCGAAATCGGGACCGCAACTTC
CASSRNRDRNF
>-|-|TRBJ1-6|TRBV15
TGTGCCACCAGCAGAGTGACAATTTCACCCCTCCACTTT
CATSRVTISPLHF
>-|TRBD1|TRBJ2-7|TRBV4-1
TGCGCCAGCAGCCAAGTGTCTGGCAGGGGGCCTCTTCACGAGCAGTACTTC
CASSQVSGRGPLHEQYF
>-|-|TRBJ2-3|TRBV6-1
TGTGCCAGCAGTGATCGTCGGGCCCCCACGTATTTT
CASSDRRAPTYF
>-|-|TRBJ2-1|TRBV9
TGTGCCAGCAGCGTAGGAGGGGTCCCCAACAATGAGCAGTTCTTC
CASSVGGVPNNEQFF
>-|TRBD2|TRBJ2-2|TRBV5-1
TGCGCCAGCAGCTCACTACGACAGGGACTAGCGGCCTCCACCGGGGAGCTGTTTTTT
CASSSLRQGLAASTGELFF
>few|TRBD1|TRBJ2-3|TRBV7-9
TGTGCCAGCAGCTATGGGACAGGGAAGGCAGATACGCAGTATTTT
CASSYGTGKADTQYF
>-|TRBD2|TRBJ2-1|TRBV19
TGTGCCAGTAGAAGCCTAGCGGGAAGCTCCTACAATGAGCAGTTCTTC
CASRSLAGSSYNEQFF
>once|TRBD1|TRBJ2-7|TRBV28
TGTGCCAGCAGAATCCCTATCGGACAGGGCATCTACGAGCAGTACTTC
CASRIPIGQGIYEQYF
>-|-|TRBJ2-2|TRBV7-7
TGTGCTAGCAGCTTAGACGATTATGGCGGGCCCCGGAACACCGGGGAGCTGTTTTTT
CASSLDDYGGPRNTGELFF
>-|TRBD1|TRBJ1-2|TRBV6-5
TGTGCCAGCAGCTGGGACAGGGGATACTATGGCTACACCTTC
CASSWDRGYYGYTF
>-|TRBD1|TRBJ1-2|TRBV4-1
TGCGCCAGCAGCCAAGTCGCCCCGGACAGGGATGGCTACACCTTC
CASSQVAPDRDGYTF
>-|TRBD1|TRBJ1-4|TRBV2
TGTGCCAGCAGGAGGGGACAGGCTAATGAAAAACTGTTTTTT
CASRRGQANEKLFF
>-|-|TRBJ1-1|TRBV9
TGTGCCAGCAGCGTAGGACAGGTAGGAGAAGCTTTCTTT
CASSVGQVGEAFF
>-|-|TRBJ2-3|TRBV29-1
TGCAGCGTAGCTCCACCAGGGCCAGATACGCAGTATTTT
CSVAPPGPDTQYF
>-|-|TRBJ1-5|TRBV2
TGTGCCAGCAGTGACCCACAGGGTCCGACTTATAGCAATCAGCCCCAGCATTTT
CASSDPQGPTYSNQPQHF
>-|-|TRBJ2-3|TRBV4-1
TGCGCCAGCAGCCAAGATCCGGGCCGAGATACGCAGTATTTT
CASSQDPGRDTQYF
>-|-|TRBJ1-5|TRBV30
TGTGCCTGGAGTGTAGATGGGGGAGGGCCCCAGCATTTT
CAWSVDGGGPQHF
>-|TRBD1|TRBJ2-5|TRBV25-1
TGTGCCAGCAGTGCGACAGGGGGCCGGGAGACCCAGTACTTC
CASSATGGRETQYF
>-|-|TRBJ2-3|TRBV7-9
TGTGCCAGCAGCTTAGTTCCTAGCTTCTACACAGATACGCAGTATTTT
CASSLVPSFYTDTQYF
>-|-|TRBJ2-7|TRBV7-2
TGTGCCAGCAGCAAGACAGCTATTTATTCCTACGAGCAGTACTTC
CASSKTAIYSYEQYF
>-|-|TRBJ1-4|TRBV6-5
TGTGCCAGCAGTCAGTCTGGGGGCTTGGATGAAAAACTGTTTTTT
CASSQSGGLDEKLFF
>-|-|TRBJ2-7|TRBV4-1
TGCGCCAGCAGCCAAGATGGGGGGCTTTCCTACGAGCAGTACTTC
CASSQDGGLSYEQYF
>-|-|TRBJ1-1|TRBV29-1
TGCAGCGTTGTCTTCCACACTGAAGCTTTCTTT
CSVVFHTEAFF
>-|-|TRBJ1-2|TRBV28
TGTGCCAGCAGTTTATACCCGGAGGGTAACTATGGCTACACCTTC
CASSLYPEGNYGYTF
>-|-|TRBJ2-3|TRBV7-3
TGTGCCAGCAGCTTGGGTCCAGATACGCAGTATTTT
CASSLGPDTQYF
>-|-|TRBJ2-1|TRBV9
TGTGCCAGCAGCGTAGATTATAAGGGGGGGAGCGGATATAACAATGAGCAGTTCTTC
CASSVDYKGGSGYNNEQFF
>-|-|TRBJ1-2|TRBV7-9
TGTGCCAGCAGCTCAAGGAGGGGTGACTATGGCTACACCTTC
CASSSRRGDYGYTF
>-|-|TRBJ2-3|TRBV2
TGTGCCAGCCCTATTTTGGGGACAGATACGCAGTATTTT
CASPILGTDTQYF
>once|-|TRBJ1-2|TRBV2
TGTGCCAGCAGATATGCAGGTCCCTATGGCTACACCTTC
CASRYAGPYGYTF
>-|TRBD2|TRBJ2-1|TRBV5-1
TGCGCCAGCAGCTACGGGACTAAGCAGTTCTTC
CASSYGTKQFF
>-|-|TRBJ2-1|TRBV9
TGTGCCAGCAGCGTAGGGCCTATGAGCTCCTACAATGAGCAGTTCTTC
CASSVGPMSSYNEQFF
>-|-|TRBJ2-5|TRBV11-1
TGTGCCAGCAGCCCAATGGGCAGCCAAGAGACCCAGTACTTC
CASSPMGSQETQYF